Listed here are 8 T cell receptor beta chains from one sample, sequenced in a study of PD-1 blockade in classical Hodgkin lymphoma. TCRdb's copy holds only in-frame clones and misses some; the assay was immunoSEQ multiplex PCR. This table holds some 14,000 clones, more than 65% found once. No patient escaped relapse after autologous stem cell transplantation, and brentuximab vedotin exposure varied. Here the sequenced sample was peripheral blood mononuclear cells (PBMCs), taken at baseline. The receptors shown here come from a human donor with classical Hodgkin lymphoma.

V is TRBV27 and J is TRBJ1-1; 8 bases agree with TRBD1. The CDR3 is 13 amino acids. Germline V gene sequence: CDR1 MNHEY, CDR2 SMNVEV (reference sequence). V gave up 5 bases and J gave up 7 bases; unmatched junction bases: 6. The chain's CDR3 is CASSVRGPREAFF. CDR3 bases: TGTGCCAGCAGTGTCAGGGGGCCCCGTGAAGCTTTCTTT.

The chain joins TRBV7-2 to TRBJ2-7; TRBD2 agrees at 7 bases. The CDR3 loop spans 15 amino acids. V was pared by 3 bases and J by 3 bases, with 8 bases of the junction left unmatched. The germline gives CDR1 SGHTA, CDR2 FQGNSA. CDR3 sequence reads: CASSFMVSGRYEQYF. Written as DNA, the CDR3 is TGTGCCAGCAGCTTTATGGTTAGCGGGCGCTACGAGCAGTACTTC. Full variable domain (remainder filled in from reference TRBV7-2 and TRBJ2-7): GAGVSQSPSNKVTEKGKDVELRCDPISGHTALYWYRQSLGQGLEFLIYFQGNSAPDKSGLPSDRFSAERTGGSVSTLTIQRTQQEDSAVYLCASSFMVSGRYEQYFGPGTRLTVT.

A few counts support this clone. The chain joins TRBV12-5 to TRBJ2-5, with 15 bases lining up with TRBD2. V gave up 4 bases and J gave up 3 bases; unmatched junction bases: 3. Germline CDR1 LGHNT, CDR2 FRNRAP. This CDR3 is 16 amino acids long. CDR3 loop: CASGSRTSGGEETQYF. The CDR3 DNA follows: TGTGCTAGTGGTTCACGGACTAGCGGGGGGGAAGAGACCCAGTACTTC.

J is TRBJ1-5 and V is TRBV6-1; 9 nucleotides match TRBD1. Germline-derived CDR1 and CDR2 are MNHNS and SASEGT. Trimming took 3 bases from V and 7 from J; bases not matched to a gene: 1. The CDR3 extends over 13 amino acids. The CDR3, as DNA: TGTGCCAGCAGTGACGACAGGGGGCAGCCCCAGCATTTT. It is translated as CASSDDRGQPQHF.

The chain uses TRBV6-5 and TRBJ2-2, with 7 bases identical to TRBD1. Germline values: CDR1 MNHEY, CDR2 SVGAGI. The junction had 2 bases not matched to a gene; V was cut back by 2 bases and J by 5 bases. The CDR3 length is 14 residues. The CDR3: CASSYAGGTGELFF. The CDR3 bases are TGTGCCAGCAGTTACGCAGGGGGAACCGGGGAGCTGTTTTTT.

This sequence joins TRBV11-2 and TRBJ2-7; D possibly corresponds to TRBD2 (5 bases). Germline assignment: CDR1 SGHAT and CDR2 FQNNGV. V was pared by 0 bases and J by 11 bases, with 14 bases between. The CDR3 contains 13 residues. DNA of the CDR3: TGTGCCAGCAGCTTAGAAGCGGCCGGCCCCAAGTACTTC. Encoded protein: CASSLEAAGPKYF.

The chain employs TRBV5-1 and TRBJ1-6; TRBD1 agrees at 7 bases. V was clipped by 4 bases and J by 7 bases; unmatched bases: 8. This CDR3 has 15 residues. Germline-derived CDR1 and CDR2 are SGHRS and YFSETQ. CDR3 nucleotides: TGCGCCAGCAGCGGAAGGACAGGCTTAAATTCACCCCTCCACTTT. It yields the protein CASSGRTGLNSPLHF.

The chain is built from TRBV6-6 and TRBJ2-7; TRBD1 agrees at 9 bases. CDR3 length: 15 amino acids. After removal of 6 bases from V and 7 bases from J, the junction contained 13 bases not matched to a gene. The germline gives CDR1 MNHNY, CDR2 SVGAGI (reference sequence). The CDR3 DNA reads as TGTGCCAGCAGGGAGCCGGGACAGGGAACTGAAGAGCAGTACTTC. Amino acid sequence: CASREPGQGTEEQYF.